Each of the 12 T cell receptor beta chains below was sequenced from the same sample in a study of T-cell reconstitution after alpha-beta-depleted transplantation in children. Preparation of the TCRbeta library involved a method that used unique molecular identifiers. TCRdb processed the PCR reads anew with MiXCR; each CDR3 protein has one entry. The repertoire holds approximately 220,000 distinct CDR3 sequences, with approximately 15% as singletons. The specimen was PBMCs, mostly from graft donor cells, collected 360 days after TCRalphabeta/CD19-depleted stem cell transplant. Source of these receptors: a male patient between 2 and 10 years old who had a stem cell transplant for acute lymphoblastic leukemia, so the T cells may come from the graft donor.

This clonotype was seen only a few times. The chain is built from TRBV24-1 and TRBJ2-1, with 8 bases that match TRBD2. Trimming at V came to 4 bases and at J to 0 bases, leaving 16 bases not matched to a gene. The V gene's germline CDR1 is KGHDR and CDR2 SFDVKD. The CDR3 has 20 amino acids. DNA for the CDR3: TGTGCCACCAGTGACCCCCGGGGGGCGGGAGGCCCCCTCTCCTACAATGAGCAGTTCTTC. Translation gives CATSDPRGAGGPLSYNEQFF.

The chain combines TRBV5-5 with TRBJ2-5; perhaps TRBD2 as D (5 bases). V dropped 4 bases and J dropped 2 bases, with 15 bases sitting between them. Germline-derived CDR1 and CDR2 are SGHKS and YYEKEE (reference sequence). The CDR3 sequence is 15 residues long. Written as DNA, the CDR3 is TGTGCCAGCAGCCCCGGGGTTTTAGTGCAAGAGACCCAGTACTTC. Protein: CASSPGVLVQETQYF.

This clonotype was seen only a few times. CDR3 sequence reads: CASTREGASYGYTF. The CDR3 DNA sequence: TGTGCCAGCACCAGGGAGGGGGCTAGCTATGGCTACACCTTC. This chain connects TRBV7-2 to TRBJ1-2, with TRBD1 matching over 7 bases. Losses at the gene ends were 7 bases for V and 4 bases for J; bases not matched to a gene: 9. The CDR3 is made up of 14 amino acids. CDR1 and CDR2 from the germline V gene are SGHTA and FQGNSA.

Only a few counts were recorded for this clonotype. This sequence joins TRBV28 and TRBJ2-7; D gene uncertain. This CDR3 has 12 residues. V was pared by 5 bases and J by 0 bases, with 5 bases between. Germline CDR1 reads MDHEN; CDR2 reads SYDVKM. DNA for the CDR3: TGTGCCAGCAGTGCTTCCTCCTACGAGCAGTACTTC. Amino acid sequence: CASSASSYEQYF.

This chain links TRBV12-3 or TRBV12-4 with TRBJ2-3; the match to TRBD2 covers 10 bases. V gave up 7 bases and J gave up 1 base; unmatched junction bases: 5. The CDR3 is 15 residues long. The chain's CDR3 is CASTLLAGGTDTQYF. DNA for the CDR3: TGTGCCAGCACCCTCCTAGCGGGGGGCACAGATACGCAGTATTTT.

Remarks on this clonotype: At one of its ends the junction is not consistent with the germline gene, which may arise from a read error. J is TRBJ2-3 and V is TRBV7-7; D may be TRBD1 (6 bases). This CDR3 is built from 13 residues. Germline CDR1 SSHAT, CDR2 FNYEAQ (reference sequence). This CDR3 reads CASSTTGLDTQYF. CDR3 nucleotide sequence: TGTGCTAGCAGCACCACAGGGCTGGATACGCAGTATTTT.

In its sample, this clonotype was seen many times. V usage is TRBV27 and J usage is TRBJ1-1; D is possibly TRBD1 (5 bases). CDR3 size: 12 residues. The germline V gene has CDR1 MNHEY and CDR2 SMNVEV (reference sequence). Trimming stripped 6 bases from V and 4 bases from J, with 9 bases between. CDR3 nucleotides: TGTGCCAGCAGCGGGGGTGGCACTGAAGCTTTCTTT. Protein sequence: CASSGGGTEAFF.

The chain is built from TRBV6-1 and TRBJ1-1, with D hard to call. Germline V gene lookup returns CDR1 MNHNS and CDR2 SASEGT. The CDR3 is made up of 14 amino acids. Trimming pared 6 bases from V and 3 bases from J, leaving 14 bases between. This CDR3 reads CASSPTDRHTEAFF. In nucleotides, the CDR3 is TGTGCCAGCAGCCCTACGGACCGGCACACTGAAGCTTTCTTT.

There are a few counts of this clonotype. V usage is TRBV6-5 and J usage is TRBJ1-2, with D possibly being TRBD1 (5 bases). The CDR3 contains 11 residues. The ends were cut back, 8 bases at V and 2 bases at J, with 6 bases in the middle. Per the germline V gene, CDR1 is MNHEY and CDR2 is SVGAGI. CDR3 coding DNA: TGTGCCAGCTACAGGAACTATGGCTACACCTTC. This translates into CASYRNYGYTF.

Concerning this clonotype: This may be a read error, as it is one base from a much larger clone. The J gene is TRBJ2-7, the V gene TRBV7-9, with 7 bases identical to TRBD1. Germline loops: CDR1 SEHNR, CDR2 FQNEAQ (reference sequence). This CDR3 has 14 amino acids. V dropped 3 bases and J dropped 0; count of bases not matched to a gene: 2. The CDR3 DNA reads TGTGCCAGCAGCTTGAGACAGGGCTCCTACGAGCAGTACTTC. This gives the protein CASSLRQGSYEQYF.

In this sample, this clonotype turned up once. The CDR3 DNA is TGTGCCACCAGTGATTTGGGGACCACCTACAATGAGCAGTTCTTC. Its translation is CATSDLGTTYNEQFF. J is TRBJ2-1 and V is TRBV24-1, with D tentatively TRBD1 or TRBD2 (5 bases each). CDR3 length: 15 residues. V gave up 0 bases and J gave up 2 bases, with 7 bases separating them. The V gene's germline CDR1 is KGHDR and CDR2 SFDVKD.

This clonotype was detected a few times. Written as DNA, the CDR3 is TGCAGCGTTGAATCGGGGACCCCTGGGGCCAACGTCCTGACTTTC. It encodes CSVESGTPGANVLTF. The rearrangement uses TRBV29-1 and TRBJ2-6; tentatively, D is TRBD1 or TRBD2 (5 bases each). Trimming pared 2 bases from V and 2 bases from J, leaving 10 bases between. The CDR3 runs 15 residues. Germline-derived CDR1 and CDR2 are SQVTM and ANQGSEA. The variable domain in full, completed from reference TRBV29-1 and TRBJ2-6, reads SAVISQKPSRDICQRGTSLTIQCQVDSQVTMMFWYRQQPGQSLTLIATANQGSEATYESGFVIDKFPISRPNLTFSTLTVSNMSPEDSSIYLCSVESGTPGANVLTFGAGSRLTVL.